Following are 32 T cell receptor beta chains from one sample sequenced in a study of Graves' ophthalmopathy and Graves' hyperthyroidism. Investigators amplified TCR beta CDR3 regions from RNA transcripts. Second-round multiplex PCR followed a first-round RT-PCR using HTBI primers. TCRdb re-analysed the multiplex PCR reads in MiXCR, keeping a single row per CDR3 protein. The data hold around 1.1 million distinct CDR3 sequences, with roughly 35% observed a single time. Sequencing used peripheral blood or thyroid tissue (not recorded which). All receptors come from an adult man with Graves' hyperthyroidism.

The rearrangement links TRBV6-1 to TRBJ1-1, with TRBD1 matching 10 bases. Germline V lookup: CDR1 MNHNS, CDR2 SASEGT. This CDR3 region has 15 residues. J gave up 4 bases and V 5 bases, and 7 bases lay outside the gene matches. The CDR3 reads CASSFYGTGVTEAFF. For the CDR3, the DNA is TGTGCCAGCAGTTTCTACGGGACAGGGGTCACTGAAGCTTTCTTT.

This clonotype was seen a single time. This chain joins TRBV6-6 and TRBJ1-3; D perhaps matches TRBD1 (5 bases). With 8 bases removed from V and 0 bases from J, the gap between germline ends came to 14 bases. The germline gives CDR1 MNHNY, CDR2 SVGAGI (reference sequence). There are 15 residues in the CDR3. For the CDR3, the DNA is TGTGCCAGCCGACAAGCTGGGGCCTCTGGAAACACCATATATTTT. Translating it yields CASRQAGASGNTIYF.

This chain uses TRBV2 with TRBJ1-2; unclear D gene. Deletions cut 9 bases from V and 4 bases from J, with 12 bases between. The CDR3 is made up of 12 amino acids. Germline V gene data show CDR1 as SNHLY and CDR2 as FYNNEI. As DNA, the CDR3 is TGTGCCAGTAGTATTAGATTCTATGGCTACACCTTC. It encodes CASSIRFYGYTF.

This clonotype has a count of ten or more. Here the CDR3 reads CASSLALNSGANVLTF. The CDR3 nucleotides are TGTGCCAGCAGCTTAGCGCTGAACTCTGGGGCCAACGTCCTGACTTTC. The chain couples TRBV7-2 to TRBJ2-6; no definite D call. This CDR3 spans 16 amino acids. Germline assignment: CDR1 SGHTA and CDR2 FQGNSA. Trimming left V 0 bases short and J 0 bases short, with 6 bases between.

This clonotype showed up many times. CDR3 nucleotides: TGCAGTGCTACCTATAGGACTAGGGACGAGCAGTACTTC. It translates to CSATYRTRDEQYF. The chain joins TRBV20-1 to TRBJ2-7, with 7 bases identical to TRBD2. Germline V CDR1 and CDR2: DFQATT, SNEGSKA (reference sequence). This CDR3 comprises 13 residues. After removal of 4 bases from V and 5 bases from J, the junction contained 8 bases not matched to a gene.

The chain joins TRBV5-6 to TRBJ2-7; D is uncertain. The V end was cut by 0 bases, the J end by 4 bases, with 14 bases between. The CDR3 has 15 amino acids. Germline CDR1 and CDR2: SGHDT and YYEEEE. The CDR3 nucleotides are TGTGCCAGCAGCTTGGCGATCGACAAGTCGTACGAGCAGTACTTC. Translated, it gives CASSLAIDKSYEQYF.

This clonotype was counted ten times or more. This chain joins TRBV3-1 and TRBJ1-2; no definite D call. The V gene's germline CDR1 is LGHDT and CDR2 YNNKEL (reference sequence). Trimming pared 4 bases from V and 4 bases from J, leaving 7 bases between. The CDR3 is 12 amino acids. CDR3 amino acids: CASSRSLYGYTF. The CDR3, as DNA: TGTGCCAGCAGCCGAAGCCTCTATGGCTACACCTTC.

The gene calls are TRBV15 and TRBJ1-1; D call uncertain. Germline values: CDR1 LNHNV, CDR2 YYDKDF (reference sequence). The CDR3 totals 12 residues. V was trimmed by 4 bases and J by 1 base, leaving 4 bases between them. Written as DNA, the CDR3 is TGTGCCACCAGCACCGCGAACACTGAAGCTTTCTTT. Translated: CATSTANTEAFF.

The gene calls are TRBV29-1 and TRBJ2-7; a weak D match, TRBD2 (7 bases). V lost 5 bases and J lost 0, with 14 bases in between. Germline CDR1 and CDR2: SQVTM and ANQGSEA. The CDR3 sequence is 14 residues long. In nucleotides, the CDR3 is TGCAGCGTTCTCACAGGGAGGGGCTCCTACGAGCAGTACTTC. Translating gives CSVLTGRGSYEQYF.

Comment on this clonotype: The DNA is omitted, as the CDR3 cannot be located on it reliably, and the CDR3 follows TCRdb's listing. The rearrangement joins TRBV5-1 to TRBJ1-2. The CDR3 is made up of 11 amino acids, end residues included. Germline V CDR1 and CDR2: SGHRS, YFSETQ. CDR3 loop: CASSWGSGNTF.

The chain has TRBV4-3 and TRBJ1-6, with D possibly TRBD1 on 5 matching bases. Trimming took off 1 base at V and 6 bases at J, with 13 bases between the two ends. Germline CDR1 is LGHNA and CDR2 is YSLEER. The CDR3 loop spans 16 amino acids. The DNA of the CDR3 is TGCGCCAGCAGCCAAGTTACCGGGGGGGGTAATTCACCCCTCCACTTT. Encoded protein: CASSQVTGGGNSPLHF.

Points on this clonotype: A much larger clone is a single base away; this may be a read error. The genes are TRBV19 and TRBJ1-2; D ambiguous. Germline values: CDR1 LNHDA, CDR2 SQIVND (reference sequence). V was pared by 7 bases and J by 2 bases, with 17 bases between. CDR3 length: 15 residues. The CDR3 DNA follows: TGTGCCAGTACCTCCTCGCCCGGGATGAACTATGGCTACACCTTC. It codes for CASTSSPGMNYGYTF.

The table lists this clonotype with a few counts. The chain employs TRBV6-6 and TRBJ1-2; 9 bases agree with TRBD1. From germline, CDR1 is MNHNY and CDR2 SVGAGI (reference sequence). V was clipped by 6 bases and J by 7 bases; unmatched bases: 15. CDR3 length: 16 residues. The CDR3 region has the DNA TGTGCCAGCAGAACACCGGGACAGGGAAGTGAGGGTGGCTACACCTTC. As protein: CASRTPGQGSEGGYTF.

The J gene is TRBJ2-5, the V gene TRBV20-1, with D possibly being TRBD2 (5 bases). The V end lost 3 bases, the J end lost 1 base, and 12 bases lay between the germline ends. Germline CDR1 DFQATT, CDR2 SNEGSKA (reference sequence). The CDR3 sequence is 14 residues long. The CDR3 DNA reads TGCAGTGCTAGTATAGTCGGGATCCAAGAGACCCAGTACTTC. Amino acid sequence: CSASIVGIQETQYF.

Details on this clonotype: This may stem from a read error, because a much larger clone lies one nucleotide away. The J gene is TRBJ2-7, the V gene TRBV10-2; 9 positions agree with TRBD2. Germline-derived CDR1 and CDR2 are WSHSY and SAAADI. This CDR3 has 18 amino acids. The CDR3: CASRKSIAGDSRTYERYF. CDR3 nucleotide sequence: TGTGCCAGCAGAAAAAGCATAGCGGGAGACTCAAGGACCTACGAGCGGTACTTC.

The J gene is TRBJ1-5, the V gene TRBV6-1, with 10 bases fitting TRBD1. The J segment lost 9 bases and the V segment lost 1 base, leaving 6 bases of the junction unmatched. Germline V lookup: CDR1 MNHNS, CDR2 SASEGT. The CDR3 runs 15 residues. The CDR3 DNA reads TGTGCCAGCAGTGAAGAGAGGACAGGGGGTCTGCCCCAGCATTTT. Translated: CASSEERTGGLPQHF.

The genes are TRBV25-1 and TRBJ1-5, with TRBD1 as a possible D gene (5 bases). Germline V lookup: CDR1 MGHDK, CDR2 SYGVNS. V was shortened by 8 bases and J by 5 bases, with 10 bases between the two germline ends. The CDR3 has 12 residues. CDR3 DNA: TGTGCCAGCGCGACAGAGCATCAGCCCCAGCATTTT. It translates to CASATEHQPQHF. Together with reference TRBV25-1 and TRBJ1-5, the CDR3 gives the full variable domain: EADIYQTPRYLVIGTGKKITLECSQTMGHDKMYWYQQDPGMELHLIHYSYGVNSTEKGDLSSESTVSRIRTEHFPLTLESARPSHTSQYLCASATEHQPQHFGDGTRLSIL.

Worth noting for this clonotype: A much larger clone lies a single base off, so this may be a read error. The chain has TRBV9 and TRBJ1-3; D unresolved. Germline V lookup: CDR1 SGDLS, CDR2 YYNGEE. The CDR3 totals 15 residues. The CDR3 bases are TGTCCCAGCAGCGTAGAAATCAGAGGTGGAAACACCATATATTTT. It is translated as CPSSVEIRGGNTIYF.

This clonotype was observed at least ten times. The V call is TRBV5-1, the J call TRBJ1-6, with 9 bases identical to TRBD1. The germline CDR1 and CDR2 sequences are SGHRS and YFSETQ. The CDR3 covers 15 residues. V shed 4 bases and J 8 bases; nucleotides not matched to a gene: 7. The CDR3 loop reads CASSLDRGLDSPLHF. As DNA, the CDR3 is TGCGCCAGCAGCCTGGACAGGGGCCTCGATTCACCCCTCCACTTT.

This clonotype appeared many times. The chain employs TRBV7-6 and TRBJ2-7, with a tentative D call TRBD2 (6 bases). The CDR3 sequence is 12 residues long. Trimming took 5 bases from V and 6 from J, leaving 11 bases between them. CDR1 and CDR2 from the germline V gene are SGHVS and FNYEAQ. The CDR3 spells CASSLGSVEQYF. In DNA form, the CDR3 reads TGTGCCAGCAGCCTCGGGAGCGTCGAGCAGTACTTC.

J is TRBJ2-7 and V is TRBV20-1; TRBD2 matches 10 bases. The V segment lost 4 bases and the J segment 1 base; nucleotides outside the gene matches: 4. The CDR3 runs 14 residues. From germline, CDR1 is DFQATT and CDR2 SNEGSKA (reference sequence). CDR3 amino acids: CSAMSGRASYEQYF. The DNA for the CDR3 is TGCAGTGCTATGAGCGGGAGGGCGTCCTACGAGCAGTACTTC.

In this sample, this clonotype turned up a few times. The V and J genes are TRBV6-5 and TRBJ1-1; TRBD1 is a possible D gene (6 bases). Germline assignment: CDR1 MNHEY and CDR2 SVGAGI. The V gene lost 1 base and the J gene lost 1 base, with 10 bases spanning the gap. CDR3 length: 15 residues. CDR3 loop: CASSYWGGTNTEAFF. DNA of the CDR3: TGTGCCAGCAGTTACTGGGGGGGCACGAACACTGAAGCTTTCTTT.

This chain connects TRBV2 to TRBJ2-2, with 9 bases that match TRBD1. Germline values: CDR1 SNHLY, CDR2 FYNNEI. Trimming at V came to 5 bases and at J to 1 base, leaving 5 bases not matched to a gene. The CDR3 runs 16 residues. The CDR3 DNA is TGTGCCAGCAGTTATCTGGGACAGGGGAACACCGGGGAGCTGTTTTTT. Protein product: CASSYLGQGNTGELFF.

This clonotype showed up just once. The V gene is TRBV5-1, the J gene TRBJ2-3; maybe TRBD1 (6 bases). V lost 3 bases to trimming and J lost 3 bases, with 17 bases between them. The CDR3 covers 16 residues. Germline CDR1 SGHRS, CDR2 YFSETQ. CDR3 loop: CASSSVTGTRTDTQYF. CDR3 DNA sequence: TGCGCCAGCAGCTCGGTGACAGGAACCCGGACAGATACGCAGTATTTT.

This clonotype has ten or more counts. The V call is TRBV7-2, the J call TRBJ2-5; D possibly uses TRBD1 or TRBD2 (5 bases each). V was clipped by 5 bases and J by 4 bases, with 17 bases between them. The CDR3 runs to 15 residues. From germline, CDR1 is SGHTA and CDR2 FQGNSA. The CDR3 loop reads CASSPPGPRRETQYF. CDR3 nucleotide sequence: TGTGCCAGCAGCCCCCCGGGACCGAGGAGAGAGACCCAGTACTTC.

This clonotype was seen at least ten times. This rearrangement joins TRBV7-9 to TRBJ2-7; the D gene is possibly TRBD2 (6 bases). This CDR3 region has 15 residues. In germline, CDR1 is SEHNR, CDR2 FQNEAQ (reference sequence). Trimming took 5 bases from V and 0 from J, leaving 14 bases between them. CDR3 sequence reads: CASSRGLLSSYEQYF. CDR3 nucleotides: TGTGCCAGCAGCCGGGGACTGCTGAGCTCCTACGAGCAGTACTTC.

The chain recombines TRBV29-1 with TRBJ1-5, with D possibly being TRBD1 (6 bases). This CDR3 contains 13 residues. The V end was cut by 4 bases, the J end by 6 bases, with 13 bases between. CDR1 and CDR2 (germline): SQVTM, ANQGSEA. CDR3 coding DNA: TGCAGCGTTGTCGGCAGGGGTGGTCAGCCCCAGCATTTT. Translating it yields CSVVGRGGQPQHF.

V is TRBV7-2 and J is TRBJ1-4; TRBD1 matches 9 bases. This CDR3 spans 15 amino acids. CDR1 is SGHTA and CDR2 is FQGNSA in the germline V gene. V gave up 1 base and J gave up 10 bases; unmatched junction bases: 7. The CDR3 nucleotides are TGTGCCAGCAGCTTAGAACAGGGGGCTACTGGAAAACTGTTTTTT. Translating gives CASSLEQGATGKLFF.

In this sample, this clonotype turned up many times. This chain's CDR3 is CASSPRGGNQPQHF. The CDR3 DNA is TGTGCCAGCAGCCCTAGGGGGGGAAATCAGCCCCAGCATTTT. The chain employs TRBV7-2 and TRBJ1-5; perhaps TRBD1 as D (6 bases). CDR1 and CDR2 (germline): SGHTA, FQGNSA. The V and J ends lost 5 bases and 4 bases respectively, with 12 bases between them. The CDR3 loop spans 14 amino acids.

As for this clonotype: This clone may be a read error of a much larger clone one base away. The CDR3 loop reads CASSSQGSNSPLHF. Here the CDR3 DNA reads TGTGCCAGCAGCTCACAAGGGAGCAATTCACCCCTCCACTTT. The rearrangement uses TRBV13 and TRBJ1-6; unclear D gene. Per the germline V gene, CDR1 is PRHDT and CDR2 is FYEKMQ (reference sequence). The CDR3 extends over 14 amino acids. V was trimmed by 4 bases and J by 7 bases, leaving 11 bases between them.

The chain couples TRBV20-1 to TRBJ1-5; D is perhaps TRBD1 (6 bases). In germline, CDR1 is DFQATT, CDR2 SNEGSKA (reference sequence). The V gene lost 5 bases and the J gene lost 5 bases, with 22 bases spanning the gap. This CDR3 comprises 16 residues. Written as DNA, the CDR3 is TGCAGTGCTGTAAGAAACAGGGTCGGGGTGGATCAGCCCCAGCATTTT. This sequence encodes CSAVRNRVGVDQPQHF.

This chain joins TRBV25-1 and TRBJ2-7, with 8 nucleotides matching TRBD2. The CDR3 contains 16 residues. V lost 1 base, J lost 6 bases, and 11 bases stayed unmatched. Germline V gene lookup returns CDR1 MGHDK and CDR2 SYGVNS. The CDR3 here is CASSEFPGGAFAEQYF. The CDR3 DNA follows: TGTGCCAGCAGTGAATTCCCGGGGGGGGCGTTCGCCGAGCAGTACTTC.